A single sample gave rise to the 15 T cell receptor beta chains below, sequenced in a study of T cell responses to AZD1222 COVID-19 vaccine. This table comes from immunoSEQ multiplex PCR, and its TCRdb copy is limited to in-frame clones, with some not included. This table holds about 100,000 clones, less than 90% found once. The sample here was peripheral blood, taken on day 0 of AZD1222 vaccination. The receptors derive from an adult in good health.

This chain's CDR3 is CASSSWTASGANYGYTF. CDR3 bases: TGCGCCAGCAGTTCATGGACGGCTAGCGGAGCTAACTATGGCTACACCTTC. The chain recombines TRBV5-1 with TRBJ1-2, with no clear D. This CDR3 region has 17 residues. V was shortened by 5 bases and J by 0 bases, with 20 bases between the two germline ends. The germline V gene encodes CDR1 SGHRS and CDR2 YFSETQ.

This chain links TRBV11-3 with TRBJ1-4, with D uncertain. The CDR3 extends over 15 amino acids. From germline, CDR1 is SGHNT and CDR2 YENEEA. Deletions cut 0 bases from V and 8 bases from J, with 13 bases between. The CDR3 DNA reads TGTGCCAGCAGCTTAGAAGCAGACAACTACGAAAAACTGTTTTTT. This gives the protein CASSLEADNYEKLFF.

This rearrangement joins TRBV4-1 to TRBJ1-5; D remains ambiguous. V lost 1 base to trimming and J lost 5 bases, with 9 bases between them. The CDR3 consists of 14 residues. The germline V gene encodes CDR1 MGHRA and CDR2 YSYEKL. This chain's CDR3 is CASSQVVNDQPQHF. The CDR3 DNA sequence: TGCGCCAGCAGCCAAGTGGTCAACGATCAGCCCCAGCATTTT.

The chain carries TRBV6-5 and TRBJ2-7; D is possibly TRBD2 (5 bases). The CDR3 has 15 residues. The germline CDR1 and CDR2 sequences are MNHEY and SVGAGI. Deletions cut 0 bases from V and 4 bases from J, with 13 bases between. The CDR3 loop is CASSYSGSPGYEQYF. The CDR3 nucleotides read TGTGCCAGCAGTTACTCTGGGTCTCCGGGGTACGAGCAGTACTTC.

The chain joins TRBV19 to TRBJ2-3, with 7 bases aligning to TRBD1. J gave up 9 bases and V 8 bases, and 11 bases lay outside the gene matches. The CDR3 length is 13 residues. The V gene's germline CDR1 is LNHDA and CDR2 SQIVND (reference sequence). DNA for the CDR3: TGTGCCAGTGGAATTGGACAGGCGAAAACGCAGTATTTT. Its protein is CASGIGQAKTQYF.

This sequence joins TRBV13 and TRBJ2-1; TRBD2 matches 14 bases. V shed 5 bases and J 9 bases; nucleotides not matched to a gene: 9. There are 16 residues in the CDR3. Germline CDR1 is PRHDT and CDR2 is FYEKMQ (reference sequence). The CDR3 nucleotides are TGTGCCAGCAGCAAACGACTAGCGGGAGGGCCTGGTGAGCAGTTCTTC. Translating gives CASSKRLAGGPGEQFF.

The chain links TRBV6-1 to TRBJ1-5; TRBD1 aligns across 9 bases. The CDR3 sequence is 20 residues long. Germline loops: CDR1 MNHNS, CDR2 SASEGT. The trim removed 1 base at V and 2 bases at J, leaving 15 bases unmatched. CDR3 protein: CASSEVGGTGLKGGNQPQHF. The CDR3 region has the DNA TGTGCCAGCAGTGAAGTCGGGGGGACAGGGCTAAAAGGGGGCAATCAGCCCCAGCATTTT.

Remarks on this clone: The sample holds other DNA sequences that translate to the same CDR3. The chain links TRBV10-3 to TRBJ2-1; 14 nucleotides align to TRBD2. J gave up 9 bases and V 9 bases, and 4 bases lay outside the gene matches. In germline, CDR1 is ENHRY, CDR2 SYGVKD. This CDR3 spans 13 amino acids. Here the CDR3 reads CAITGTSGGEQFF. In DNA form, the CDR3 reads TGTGCCATTACCGGGACTAGCGGGGGTGAGCAGTTCTTC.

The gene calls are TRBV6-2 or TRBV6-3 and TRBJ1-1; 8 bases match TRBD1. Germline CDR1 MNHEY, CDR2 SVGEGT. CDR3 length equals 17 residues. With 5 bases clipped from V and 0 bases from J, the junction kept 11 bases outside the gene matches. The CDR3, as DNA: TGTGCCAGCAGTCCCTCACAGGGGGTCGGGATGAACACTGAAGCTTTCTTT. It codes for CASSPSQGVGMNTEAFF.

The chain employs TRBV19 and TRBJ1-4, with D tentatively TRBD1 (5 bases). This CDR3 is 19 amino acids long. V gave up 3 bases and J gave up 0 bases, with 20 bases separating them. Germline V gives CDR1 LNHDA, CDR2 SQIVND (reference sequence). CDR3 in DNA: TGTGCCAGTAGTATCCGGGGCCGGGCTTACTCAGCAACTAATGAAAAACTGTTTTTT. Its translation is CASSIRGRAYSATNEKLFF.

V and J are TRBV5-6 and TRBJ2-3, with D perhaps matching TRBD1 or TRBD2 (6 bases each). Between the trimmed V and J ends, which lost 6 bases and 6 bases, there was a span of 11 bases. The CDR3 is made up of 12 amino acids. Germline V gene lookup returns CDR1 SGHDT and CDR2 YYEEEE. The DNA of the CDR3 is TGTGCCAGCACAGAAGGGGGGGATACGCAGTATTTT. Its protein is CASTEGGDTQYF.

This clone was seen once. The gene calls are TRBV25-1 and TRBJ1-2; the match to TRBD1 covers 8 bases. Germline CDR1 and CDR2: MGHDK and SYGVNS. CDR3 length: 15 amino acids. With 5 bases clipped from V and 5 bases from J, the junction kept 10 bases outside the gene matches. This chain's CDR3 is CASSIQGTGGYGYTF. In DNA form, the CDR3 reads TGTGCCAGCAGTATCCAGGGGACAGGAGGGTATGGCTACACCTTC.

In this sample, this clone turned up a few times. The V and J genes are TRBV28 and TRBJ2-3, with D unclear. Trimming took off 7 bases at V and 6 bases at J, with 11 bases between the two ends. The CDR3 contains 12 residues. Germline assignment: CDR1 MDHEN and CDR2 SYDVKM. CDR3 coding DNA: TGTGCCAGCACCTTCACCGGGGATACGCAGTATTTT. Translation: CASTFTGDTQYF.

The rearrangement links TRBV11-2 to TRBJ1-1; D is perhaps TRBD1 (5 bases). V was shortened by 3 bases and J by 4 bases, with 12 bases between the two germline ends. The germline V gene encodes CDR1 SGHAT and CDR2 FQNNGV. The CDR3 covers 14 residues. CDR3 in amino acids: CASSFGTGLTEAFF. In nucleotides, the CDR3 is TGTGCCAGCAGCTTCGGTACAGGACTCACTGAAGCTTTCTTT.

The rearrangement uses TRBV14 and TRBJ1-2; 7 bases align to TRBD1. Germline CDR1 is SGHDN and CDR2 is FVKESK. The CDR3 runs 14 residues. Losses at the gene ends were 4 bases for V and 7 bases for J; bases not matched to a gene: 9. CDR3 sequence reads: CASSPRQGEGGYTF. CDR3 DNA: TGTGCCAGCAGCCCCAGACAGGGTGAGGGTGGCTACACCTTC.